The 27 T cell receptor beta chains presented below share a single source sample, sequenced in a study of lung T cells in sarcoidosis with Löfgren's syndrome. TCRdb fed the reads into MiXCR, producing one record per CDR3 protein. The data show more than 50,000 distinct CDR3 sequences, with 21% seen just once and over 2% held by the top ten. The sequencing sample was made of CD4+ T cells from PBMCs. These receptors were collected from a human donor with sarcoidosis (Löfgren's syndrome or another form), or a control subject (not recorded which).

The chain is built from TRBV20-1 and TRBJ1-1; perhaps TRBD1 as D (5 bases). The CDR3 loop spans 14 amino acids. The V gene lost 3 bases and the J gene lost 1 base, with 12 bases spanning the gap. Germline loops: CDR1 DFQATT, CDR2 SNEGSKA (reference sequence). The DNA for the CDR3 is TGCAGTGCTAGGGGACGGCAAACGAACACTGAAGCTTTCTTT. Its translation is CSARGRQTNTEAFF.

The J gene is TRBJ1-6, the V gene TRBV7-9; possible D gene TRBD1, 5 bases. The CDR3 is 15 amino acids. Trimming pared 1 base from V and 7 bases from J, leaving 11 bases between. Looked up from germline, CDR1 is SEHNR and CDR2 is FQNEAQ (reference sequence). CDR3 nucleotide sequence: TGTGCCAGCAGCTTAGGCGGGGCAGGGAATTCACCCCTCCACTTT. Translation gives CASSLGGAGNSPLHF.

With regard to this clonotype: This may be a read error, as it is one base from a much larger clone. The V call is TRBV19, the J call TRBJ1-5; D is undetermined. The V end lost 5 bases, the J end lost 9 bases, and 17 bases lay between the germline ends. CDR1 and CDR2 from the germline V gene are LNHDA and SQIVND (reference sequence). The CDR3 sequence is 14 residues long. CDR3 region: CASSLAGHHRPQHF. For the CDR3, the DNA is TGTGCCAGTAGTCTGGCGGGCCATCATAGGCCCCAGCATTTT.

This clonotype was detected once. A much larger clonotype is one base distant, so this may be a read error. The chain uses TRBV19 and TRBJ2-1, with a possible D match to TRBD1 (5 bases). The CDR3 has 13 residues. Germline assignment: CDR1 LNHDA and CDR2 SQIVND (reference sequence). The CDR3: CAGSISLQDEQFF. In DNA form, the CDR3 reads TGTGCCGGTAGTATAAGCCTACAGGATGAGCAGTTCTTC.

A word on this clonotype: A much bigger clone sits one base away, suggesting this may be a read error. Written as DNA, the CDR3 is TGCAGTGCTAGACTGGCTAGCGGGGGCTTAGGGACCCAGTACTTC. Translation gives CSARLASGGLGTQYF. The gene calls are TRBV20-1 and TRBJ2-5; TRBD2 matches 10 bases. Losses at the gene ends were 2 bases for V and 7 bases for J; bases not matched to a gene: 10. Germline CDR1 and CDR2: DFQATT and SNEGSKA (reference sequence). The CDR3 contains 15 residues.

This clonotype has more than one count but fewer than ten. The rearrangement links TRBV7-8 to TRBJ2-1; 9 bases are a match to TRBD1. The CDR3 is 16 residues long. Germline V gives CDR1 SGHVS, CDR2 FQNEAQ. After removal of 5 bases from V and 4 bases from J, the junction contained 9 bases not matched to a gene. CDR3 sequence (DNA): TGTGCCAGCAGCCCAAGGACAGGGGCCTCTTACAATGAGCAGTTCTTC. As protein: CASSPRTGASYNEQFF.

There are many counts of this clonotype. The chain links TRBV4-1 to TRBJ2-1, with 15 bases identical to TRBD2. The junction had 3 bases not matched to a gene; V was cut back by 4 bases and J by 8 bases. The CDR3 runs 15 residues. Germline V gene data show CDR1 as MGHRA and CDR2 as YSYEKL. CDR3: CASSPGTSGGYEQFF. The CDR3 nucleotides are TGCGCCAGCAGCCCCGGGACTAGCGGGGGGTATGAGCAGTTCTTC.

Ten or more counts support this clonotype. This chain uses TRBV28 with TRBJ1-4; D not certain. The CDR3 sequence is 13 residues long. V lost 5 bases to trimming and J lost 8 bases, with 12 bases between them. Germline values: CDR1 MDHEN, CDR2 SYDVKM. The CDR3 here is CASSLSAKEKLFF. The CDR3 DNA reads TGTGCCAGCAGTCTCTCTGCCAAGGAAAAACTGTTTTTT.

The rearrangement links TRBV18 to TRBJ2-3; 10 bases map to TRBD2. The CDR3 has 15 residues. CDR1 is KGHSH, CDR2 LQKENI, per germline. The J segment lost 1 base and the V segment lost 2 bases, leaving 0 bases of the junction unmatched. Written as DNA, the CDR3 is TGTGCCAGCTCACCAACTAGCGGGGGCACAGATACGCAGTATTTT. Its translation: CASSPTSGGTDTQYF.

The CDR3 sequence is CASSLIGGRAYEQYF. Written as DNA, the CDR3 is TGTGCCAGCAGTTTAATCGGGGGCAGGGCCTACGAGCAGTACTTC. The rearrangement uses TRBV28 and TRBJ2-7; perhaps D is TRBD1 or TRBD2 (6 bases each). The germline V and J ends were trimmed by 2 bases and 2 bases, with 13 bases remaining between them. The V gene's germline CDR1 is MDHEN and CDR2 SYDVKM. This CDR3 comprises 15 residues.

With respect to this clonotype: A single base separates this from a much larger clone, so it may be a read error. The rearrangement links TRBV7-2 to TRBJ1-2; the D is unclear. The germline V and J ends were trimmed by 5 bases and 0 bases, with 10 bases remaining between them. CDR1 SGHTA and CDR2 FQGNSA come from the germline V gene. The CDR3 extends over 14 amino acids. The CDR3 DNA follows: TGTGCCAGCAGCCCCAACCCTGCTAACTATGGCTACACCTTC. This gives the protein CASSPNPANYGYTF.

The sample holds a few counts of this clonotype. The junction shows a germline mismatch at one end, possibly a read error. Here the CDR3 reads CAASGRLYNEQCF. In nucleotides, the CDR3 is TGTGCCGCTAGCGGGAGGCTCTACAATGAGCAGTGCTTC. The rearrangement uses TRBV28 and TRBJ2-1; TRBD2 matches 11 bases. This CDR3 contains 13 residues. Germline V gene data show CDR1 as MDHEN and CDR2 as SYDVKM. Variable domain in full (rest from reference TRBV28 and TRBJ2-1): DVKVTQSSRYLVKRTGEKVFLECVQDMDHENMFWYRQDPGLGLRLIYFSYDVKMKEKGDIPEGYSVSREKKERFSLILESASTNQTSMYLCAASGRLYNEQCFGPGTRLTVL.

This clonotype was counted between two and nine times. The CDR3 reads CASRTGTAGNTIYF. CDR3 DNA sequence: TGTGCCAGCAGGACCGGGACGGCTGGAAACACCATATATTTT. This chain connects TRBV12-3 or TRBV12-4 to TRBJ1-3; TRBD1 might be the D (5 bases). V lost 6 bases to trimming and J lost 2 bases, with 11 bases between them. This CDR3 comprises 14 residues.

For this clonotype: This sequence may be a read error, since a much larger clone differs from it by one base. The V call is TRBV28, the J call TRBJ1-4, with a weak D call TRBD1 (5 bases). The germline CDR1 and CDR2 sequences are MDHEN and SYDVKM. The CDR3 totals 12 residues. The CDR3 reads CASNQGQEKLLF. CDR3 nucleotides: TGTGCCAGCAATCAGGGTCAAGAAAAACTGCTTTTT.

The rearrangement uses TRBV6-1 and TRBJ2-7; D is unclear. V gave up 5 bases and J gave up 5 bases, with 16 bases separating them. CDR3 size: 14 residues. Germline V gene lookup returns CDR1 MNHNS and CDR2 SASEGT. CDR3 sequence (DNA): TGTGCCAGCAGTTATTCACTACCTGCGAACGAGCAGTACTTC. This gives the protein CASSYSLPANEQYF.

This clonotype turned up a few times. V and J are TRBV3-1 and TRBJ1-2; no reliable D call. The V and J ends lost 2 bases and 6 bases respectively, with 1 base between them. CDR3 length: 10 amino acids. Germline CDR1 is LGHDT and CDR2 is YNNKEL (reference sequence). CDR3 protein: CASSQHGYTF. In DNA form, the CDR3 reads TGTGCCAGCAGCCAACATGGCTACACCTTC.

V usage is TRBV12-3 or TRBV12-4 and J usage is TRBJ1-2; 11 positions agree with TRBD1. The CDR3 totals 17 residues. With 5 bases clipped from V and 6 bases from J, the junction kept 14 bases outside the gene matches. CDR3 protein: CASSPRTGGLALNGYTF. CDR3 DNA sequence: TGTGCCAGCAGTCCGAGGACAGGGGGCCTAGCTTTGAATGGCTACACCTTC.

This clonotype has a count of ten or more. The rearrangement uses TRBV6-2 or TRBV6-3 and TRBJ2-1; TRBD2 matches at 7 bases. CDR3 length equals 15 residues. Germline V gene lookup returns CDR1 MNHEY and CDR2 SVGEGT. V trimming: 6 bases; J trimming: 1 base; junction bases outside the gene matches: 6. The DNA of the CDR3 is TGTGCCAGCAGGCCACTAGCGTATTCCTACAATGAGCAGTTCTTC. This codes for CASRPLAYSYNEQFF.

This clonotype was recorded many times. The chain couples TRBV6-1 to TRBJ1-1, with D tentatively TRBD1 (6 bases). Trimming cost V 5 bases and J 10 bases, with 14 bases left between them. Looked up from germline, CDR1 is MNHNS and CDR2 is SASEGT. The CDR3 spans 12 residues. The CDR3 reads CASSSSTGRAFF. In DNA form, the CDR3 reads TGTGCCAGCAGTTCGTCTACAGGGCGAGCTTTCTTT.

The rearrangement uses TRBV10-1 and TRBJ1-6; no definite D call. The length of the CDR3 is 13 residues. Germline V gene lookup returns CDR1 WNHNN and CDR2 SYGVQD (reference sequence). V lost 0 bases and J 15 bases, leaving 12 bases between the germline ends. The chain's CDR3 is CASSESSSSLLHF. The CDR3 nucleotides read TGCGCCAGCAGTGAGTCGAGTTCGAGCCTCCTCCACTTT.

By proportion, this clonotype is medium-sized. The V gene is TRBV6-1, the J gene TRBJ2-1; no clear D. The CDR3 consists of 14 residues. Germline V CDR1 and CDR2: MNHNS, SASEGT. The V and J ends lost 7 bases and 0 bases respectively, with 10 bases between them. CDR3 in DNA: TGTGCCAGCACGAATAGGGACTCCTACAATGAGCAGTTCTTC. It encodes CASTNRDSYNEQFF.

This clonotype showed up many times. The CDR3: CSARGTSDTGTQYF. CDR3 nucleotide sequence: TGCAGTGCTAGAGGGACTAGCGATACGGGGACCCAGTACTTC. This chain joins TRBV20-1 and TRBJ2-5; 9 positions match TRBD2. Trimming at V came to 1 base and at J to 7 bases, leaving 7 bases not matched to a gene. CDR3 length equals 14 residues. Germline V gene data show CDR1 as DFQATT and CDR2 as SNEGSKA (reference sequence).

This clonotype has at least ten counts. The V and J genes are TRBV7-2 and TRBJ2-5; 9 positions match TRBD2. This CDR3 is 16 amino acids long. The ends lost 3 bases at V and 5 bases at J; junction bases unmatched: 10. Per the germline V gene, CDR1 is SGHTA and CDR2 is FQGNSA. CDR3 in amino acids: CASSFLGGGAGETQYF. The CDR3 DNA sequence: TGTGCCAGCAGCTTCCTTGGCGGGGGGGCGGGTGAGACCCAGTACTTC.

In this sample, this clonotype turned up a few times. The chain has TRBV5-4 and TRBJ2-3; no reliable D call. Trimming shortened V by 2 bases and J by 3 bases, and 7 bases separated the two germline ends. Germline assignment: CDR1 SGHNT and CDR2 YYREEE (reference sequence). The CDR3 covers 13 residues. For the CDR3, the DNA is TGTGCCAGCAGCTTTCCGAGTACAGATACGCAGTATTTT. It codes for CASSFPSTDTQYF.

There are many counts of this clonotype. The rearrangement uses TRBV7-3 and TRBJ2-6; D unresolved. Germline V lookup: CDR1 SGHTA, CDR2 FQGTGA. Between the trimmed V and J ends, which lost 2 bases and 0 bases, there was a span of 5 bases. There are 15 residues in the CDR3. CDR3 sequence reads: CASSLVGSGANVLTF. The DNA for the CDR3 is TGTGCCAGCAGCTTAGTGGGCTCTGGGGCCAACGTCCTGACTTTC.

The genes are TRBV29-1 and TRBJ2-1, with 10 bases lining up with TRBD1. The CDR3 sequence is 14 residues long. The ends lost 3 bases at V and 7 bases at J; junction bases unmatched: 6. Germline assignment: CDR1 SQVTM and CDR2 ANQGSEA. The CDR3 loop reads CSVDPGQGTNEQFF. DNA for the CDR3: TGCAGCGTTGATCCGGGACAGGGGACAAATGAGCAGTTCTTC.

J is TRBJ1-2 and V is TRBV12-3 or TRBV12-4, with D hard to call. V was pared by 6 bases and J by 8 bases, with 16 bases between. This CDR3 comprises 13 residues. The CDR3 is CASSLTPDDGYTF. For the CDR3, the DNA is TGTGCCAGCAGCTTGACCCCGGACGACGGCTACACCTTC.